This TCR beta chain was documented in a study of T cell repertoires in cytomegalovirus infection. Across the whole study: Public TCR beta signatures were indicative of both CMV infection and a matching HLA type.

The CDR3 is made up of 13 amino acids. Trimming took 6 bases from V and 7 from J, leaving 16 bases between them. Germline CDR1 MNHEY, CDR2 SVGAGI. TCRdb itself ran the reads through MiXCR, one entry per CDR3 protein. Of some 310,000 distinct CDR3 sequences listed, approximately 25% are singletons. In the case of this clonotype: Its antigen is unidentified.

The sequence came from a human donor in good health (CMV status not recorded). Some clones in this sample may be carry-over from other donors' samples. Source: cultured PBMCs, taken from culture after CMV antigen stimulation. The chain is built from TRBV6-5 and TRBJ2-7; D unresolved. In DNA form, the CDR3 reads TGTGCCAGCAGCCCACGGAGAGGAAGGGAGCAGTACGTC. As protein: CASSPRRGREQYV.